This T cell receptor (beta chain) comes out of a study of T-cell reconstitution after alpha-beta-depleted transplantation in children. The ends lost 0 bases at V and 9 bases at J; junction bases unmatched: 8. Looked up from germline, CDR1 is MNHEY and CDR2 is SVGAGI. CDR3 length: 16 amino acids. Unique molecular identifiers were used to barcode this TCRbeta library. TCRdb reprocessed the PCR reads with MiXCR, giving one entry per CDR3 protein. The sample consists of about 640,000 distinct CDR3 sequences, around a sixth of them appearing once. V usage is TRBV6-5 and J usage is TRBJ1-6; 7 bases are shared with TRBD1. This TCR was sampled from a human donor who donated a stem cell graft to a child with acute myeloid leukemia. The source material was PBMCs from the stem cell graft donor, sampled from the stem cell graft. DNA for the CDR3: TGTGCCAGCAGTTACTCGGGACAGCGTGGTGCTTCACCCCTCCACTTT. Protein: CASSYSGQRGASPLHF.